The present T cell receptor (beta chain) was sequenced within a study of blood T cell repertoires in COVID-19. About the study: PBMCs, B-cell-depleted T cells, or T cells were the source of the cDNA or gDNA that made up the material.

Study processing details: Cell counts per sample came from amplifying reference gene primers. Libraries were prepared by immunoSEQ multiplex PCR; TCRdb keeps only in-frame clonotypes and omits some of them. That table furnishes V, J and clone size, whereas the DNA furnished D and trimming. The repertoire has tens of thousands of clones, around three quarters of them found once; the top ten carry about 3.3%. V was clipped by 3 bases and J by 5 bases; unmatched bases: 5. CDR1 is SGHNT, CDR2 YYREEE, per germline (reference sequence). This CDR3 is 15 amino acids long. This sequence joins TRBV5-4 and TRBJ1-4; 9 bases line up with TRBD1. Specimen: peripheral blood. The sequence derives from a man aged 60 to 75 with acute or convalescent COVID-19. The CDR3 region is CASSSGGTGNEKLFF. The CDR3 DNA reads as TGTGCCAGCAGCTCGGGGGGGACAGGGAATGAAAAACTGTTTTTT.